The 20 T cell receptor beta chains below all came from one sample that was sequenced in a study of cytomegalovirus exposure and HLA in healthy donors. Primers for the PCR totalled 60 Vbeta and 13 Jbeta. Only in-frame clones appear in the TCRdb table, and some are missing; sequencing was by immunoSEQ multiplex PCR. Found here are about 120,000 clones, 70% to 85% of them singletons; the top ten hold around 5.5%. Material: PBMCs. The receptors come from a man younger than 35 in good health and CMV-seropositive.

This clone was found a few times. The chain links TRBV13 to TRBJ2-1; possible D gene TRBD1, 5 bases. CDR3 length equals 15 residues. The germline V gene encodes CDR1 PRHDT and CDR2 FYEKMQ (reference sequence). Trimming cost V 0 bases and J 5 bases, with 11 bases left between them. DNA of the CDR3: TGTGCCAGCAGCTTAGGGCAGGGTCACCACAATGAGCAGTTCTTC. As protein: CASSLGQGHHNEQFF.

The chain employs TRBV27 and TRBJ1-6, with 8 bases lining up with TRBD1. Germline CDR1 MNHEY, CDR2 SMNVEV (reference sequence). The CDR3 consists of 15 residues. V shed 4 bases and J 2 bases; nucleotides not matched to a gene: 1. In DNA, the CDR3 is TGTGCCAGCAGTTGGGACAGGCCCTATAATTCACCCCTCCACTTT. Translating it yields CASSWDRPYNSPLHF.

The chain employs TRBV6-1 and TRBJ2-5; 9 bases are shared with TRBD1. V shed 8 bases, J shed 4 bases, and the junction held 8 bases outside the gene matches. Germline CDR1 reads MNHNS; CDR2 reads SASEGT. There are 14 residues in the CDR3. In DNA, the CDR3 is TGTGCCAGCGGTCGGGACAGGGATACAGAGACCCAGTACTTC. This sequence encodes CASGRDRDTETQYF.

V is TRBV5-6 and J is TRBJ1-1, with 10 bases aligning to TRBD1. Germline V lookup: CDR1 SGHDT, CDR2 YYEEEE. Losses at the gene ends were 2 bases for V and 5 bases for J; bases not matched to a gene: 6. The CDR3 length is 15 residues. The CDR3 DNA is TGTGCCAGCAGCTTTGGGACAGGGGTAGATACTGAAGCTTTCTTT. Its translation is CASSFGTGVDTEAFF.

This clone was detected only once. The V gene is TRBV7-9, the J gene TRBJ1-2; D is unclear. V gave up 1 base and J gave up 3 bases, with 9 bases separating them. The CDR3 length is 14 residues. Looked up from germline, CDR1 is SEHNR and CDR2 is FQNEAQ (reference sequence). The CDR3 sequence: CASSLDQKYYGYTF. CDR3 bases: TGTGCCAGCAGCTTAGATCAGAAGTACTATGGCTACACCTTC.

The chain recombines TRBV15 with TRBJ2-7; the D gene is possibly TRBD2 (5 bases). CDR1 and CDR2 (germline): LNHNV, YYDKDF (reference sequence). V gave up 0 bases and J gave up 6 bases, with 12 bases separating them. This CDR3 has 14 residues. As DNA, the CDR3 is TGTGCCACCAGCAGAGATCCCCGGGGTTCCGAGCAGTACTTC. Protein: CATSRDPRGSEQYF.

The chain joins TRBV27 to TRBJ1-1; no reliable D call. CDR1 is MNHEY and CDR2 is SMNVEV in the germline V gene (reference sequence). Trimming removed 0 bases from V and 9 bases from J, with 11 bases in between. The CDR3 sequence is 13 residues long. CDR3 protein: CASSLSGDEQAFF. CDR3 coding DNA: TGTGCCAGCAGTTTATCGGGAGATGAACAAGCTTTCTTT.

This chain connects TRBV4-1 to TRBJ2-3, with TRBD1 matching over 8 bases. The CDR3 length is 15 residues. Germline CDR1 reads MGHRA; CDR2 reads YSYEKL. With V trimmed by 4 bases and J by 3 bases, 6 bases remained unmatched. The DNA of the CDR3 is TGCGCCAGCAGCCCTCAATGGACAGGGACAGATACGCAGTATTTT. This sequence encodes CASSPQWTGTDTQYF.

This chain uses TRBV19 with TRBJ1-1; D is unresolved. The germline V and J ends were trimmed by 5 bases and 0 bases, with 13 bases remaining between them. Germline CDR1 and CDR2: LNHDA and SQIVND (reference sequence). The CDR3 has 15 amino acids. The CDR3 is CASSLQSLMNTEAFF. CDR3 nucleotide sequence: TGTGCCAGTAGTTTACAGAGTCTCATGAACACTGAAGCTTTCTTT.

The gene calls are TRBV5-5 and TRBJ2-5, with 8 bases fitting TRBD1. The CDR3 has 15 amino acids. The germline gives CDR1 SGHKS, CDR2 YYEKEE (reference sequence). Trimming at V came to 3 bases and at J to 7 bases, leaving 11 bases not matched to a gene. CDR3 bases: TGTGCCAGCAGCTCCGCCGCGACAGGGGTGTTGACCCAGTACTTC. Its translation: CASSSAATGVLTQYF.

The rearrangement joins TRBV20-1 to TRBJ1-1, with a tentative D call TRBD1 (5 bases). Germline V lookup: CDR1 DFQATT, CDR2 SNEGSKA (reference sequence). Deletions cut 6 bases from V and 7 bases from J, with 9 bases between. CDR3 size: 10 residues. The CDR3 DNA reads as TGCAGTGCCACCGACAGTGAAGCTTTCTTT. This translates into CSATDSEAFF.

As regards this clone: Germline and junction disagree at one end, which may indicate a read error. The rearrangement links TRBV29-1 to TRBJ2-4, with TRBD2 as a possible D gene (5 bases). The CDR3 spans 14 residues. CDR1 and CDR2 (germline): SQVTM, ANQGSEA. CDR3 sequence: CSVDSPEAKNSQYF. CDR3 coding DNA: TGCAGCGTTGATTCCCCGGAGGCCAAAAACAGTCAGTACTTC.

This clone has just one count. This chain joins TRBV25-1 and TRBJ2-1; TRBD2 agrees at 11 bases. V lost 6 bases to trimming and J lost 6 bases; unmatched junction nucleotides: 7. Germline loops: CDR1 MGHDK, CDR2 SYGVNS. This CDR3 spans 15 amino acids. CDR3 amino acids: CASSDPSGGRNEQFF. DNA for the CDR3: TGTGCCAGCAGCGACCCTAGCGGGGGGCGCAATGAGCAGTTCTTC.

The V call is TRBV2, the J call TRBJ2-3; TRBD1 is a possible D gene (5 bases). CDR1 is SNHLY and CDR2 is FYNNEI in the germline V gene. CDR3 length: 11 amino acids. The ends were cut back, 8 bases at V and 5 bases at J, with 8 bases in the middle. The CDR3 spells CASFRGDTQYF. Here the CDR3 DNA reads TGTGCCAGCTTTAGGGGAGATACGCAGTATTTT.

The chain links TRBV28 to TRBJ1-2, with 11 bases aligning to TRBD1. The CDR3 covers 15 residues. V shed 4 bases, J shed 4 bases, and the junction held 5 bases outside the gene matches. Germline-derived CDR1 and CDR2 are MDHEN and SYDVKM. In nucleotides, the CDR3 is TGTGCCAGCAGTTCCCCCGGGACAGGGGGCTATGGCTACACCTTC. Amino acids: CASSSPGTGGYGYTF.

Written as DNA, the CDR3 is TGTGCCAGCAGCTTAGACGGGGGCAATCAGCCCCAGCATTTT. As protein: CASSLDGGNQPQHF. The chain uses TRBV11-2 and TRBJ1-5, with D uncertain. V shed 0 bases and J shed 2 bases, with 5 bases lying between them. Germline CDR1 is SGHAT and CDR2 is FQNNGV. CDR3 length: 14 residues. The complete variable domain, with remaining parts taken from reference TRBV11-2 and TRBJ1-5, reads EAGVAQSPRYKIIEKRQSVAFWCNPISGHATLYWYQQILGQGPKLLIQFQNNGVVDDSQLPKDRFSAERLKGVDSTLKIQPAKLEDSAVYLCASSLDGGNQPQHFGDGTRLSIL.

The V gene is TRBV5-1, the J gene TRBJ1-2; D uncertain. CDR1 is SGHRS, CDR2 YFSETQ, per germline. The CDR3 runs to 12 residues. V lost 4 bases, J lost 5 bases, and 9 bases lay in between. CDR3 DNA: TGCGCCAGCAGCCCCGACAAGTATGGCTACACCTTC. It specifies CASSPDKYGYTF.

V gene TRBV18 combines with J gene TRBJ1-1, with a possible D match to TRBD1 (6 bases). The CDR3 runs 14 residues. CDR1 and CDR2 (germline): KGHSH, LQKENI. Trimming removed 4 bases at V and 2 bases at J, with 11 bases between. The CDR3 reads CASSLDRYNTEAFF. CDR3 sequence (DNA): TGTGCCAGCTCACTGGACAGATATAACACTGAAGCTTTCTTT.

V and J are TRBV5-8 and TRBJ1-4; the D is unclear. Germline values: CDR1 SGHTS, CDR2 YDEGEE. Trimming took off 2 bases at V and 8 bases at J, with 10 bases between the two ends. The CDR3 contains 13 residues. CDR3 bases: TGTGCCAGCAGCTTAATCAACAGAGAAAAACTGTTTTTT. Translation gives CASSLINREKLFF. Full variable domain (outside the CDR3, taken from reference TRBV5-8 and TRBJ1-4): EAGVTQSPTHLIKTRGQQATLRCSPISGHTSVYWYQQALGLGLQFLLWYDEGEERNRGNFPPRFSGRQFPNYSSELNVNALELEDSALYLCASSLINREKLFFGSGTQLSVL.

Of note for this clone: One junction end disagrees with the germline gene, perhaps due to a read error. The V and J genes are TRBV7-7 and TRBJ2-5, with 8 bases identical to TRBD2. CDR3 length: 14 residues. CDR1 is SSHAT and CDR2 is FNYEAQ in the germline V gene (reference sequence). CDR3 amino acids: CASSPWTSRETQYF. In DNA, the CDR3 is TGTGCTAGCAGCCCCTGGACTAGCCGAGAGACCCAGTACTTC.